One sample yielded the 17 T cell receptor beta chains listed below, sequenced in a study of CD8 T cells in Susac syndrome. After extraction with the RNeasy kit, roughly 0.45 to 1 ug of the RNA was reverse transcribed using random hexamers. One entry per CDR3 protein results from TCRdb running MiXCR on the immunoSEQ multiplex PCR reads. The table shows roughly 220,000 distinct CDR3 sequences, with approximately 94% occurring only once. Sequencing input: CD4+ T cells from PBMCs. Source of these receptors: a human donor with Susac syndrome.

The V gene is TRBV11-2, the J gene TRBJ1-3; D is possibly TRBD1 (5 bases). V was cut by 0 bases and J by 1 base, with 13 bases left in between. The CDR3 has 17 amino acids. From germline, CDR1 is SGHAT and CDR2 FQNNGV. This CDR3 reads CASSLDQGGTSGNTIYF. The CDR3 DNA is TGTGCCAGCAGCTTAGATCAGGGCGGAACTTCTGGAAACACCATATATTTT.

V gene TRBV11-2 combines with J gene TRBJ2-7; D might be TRBD1 (6 bases). V lost 4 bases, J lost 4 bases, and 14 bases lay in between. The CDR3 covers 14 residues. Germline V gene lookup returns CDR1 SGHAT and CDR2 FQNNGV. The CDR3 spells CASSSGTLFYEQYF. The CDR3 DNA sequence: TGTGCCAGCAGCTCCGGGACATTATTTTACGAGCAGTACTTC.

J is TRBJ2-7 and V is TRBV20-1; either TRBD1 or TRBD2 may supply D (5 bases each). Germline CDR1 and CDR2: DFQATT and SNEGSKA (reference sequence). V lost 7 bases and J lost 5, with 27 bases in between. This CDR3 is built from 16 residues. This CDR3 is CSGTSSRGAREDEQYF. CDR3 in DNA: TGCAGTGGTACCTCGTCAAGAGGGGCCAGGGAAGACGAGCAGTACTTC.

The chain recombines TRBV7-9 with TRBJ2-7, with D possibly matching TRBD1 (5 bases). V lost 5 bases and J 1 base, leaving 18 bases between the germline ends. The CDR3 is made up of 16 amino acids. The germline gives CDR1 SEHNR, CDR2 FQNEAQ (reference sequence). This CDR3 reads CASSARQGDGSYEQYF. Written as DNA, the CDR3 is TGTGCCAGCAGCGCCCGTCAGGGCGATGGGTCCTACGAGCAGTACTTC.

The chain links TRBV5-1 to TRBJ1-1; 8 bases are shared with TRBD1. Germline V CDR1 and CDR2: SGHRS, YFSETQ. The CDR3 is 15 amino acids. The J segment lost 0 bases and the V segment lost 1 base, leaving 2 bases of the junction unmatched. The CDR3 sequence: CASSLRTGMNTEAFF. The CDR3 coding sequence is TGCGCCAGCAGCTTGAGGACAGGGATGAACACTGAAGCTTTCTTT.

The CDR3 here is CATSLDEAGGPETQYF. The CDR3 DNA sequence: TGTGCCACCAGTTTAGACGAGGCAGGGGGCCCCGAGACCCAGTACTTC. This sequence joins TRBV15 and TRBJ2-5; 8 bases align to TRBD1. The CDR3 extends over 16 amino acids. The ends lost 6 bases at V and 5 bases at J; junction bases unmatched: 14. Per the germline V gene, CDR1 is LNHNV and CDR2 is YYDKDF (reference sequence).

In DNA form, the CDR3 reads TGTGCCAGCCGCCCAACCTGGGGCCGTGGCAACGAGCAGTACTTC. Its translation: CASRPTWGRGNEQYF. The chain is built from TRBV6-5 and TRBJ2-7; possible D gene TRBD1, 5 bases. CDR3 length: 15 residues. V lost 8 bases and J 5 bases, leaving 22 bases between the germline ends. The germline gives CDR1 MNHEY, CDR2 SVGAGI.

This clonotype was counted once. The rearrangement joins TRBV6-4 to TRBJ1-4, with D perhaps TRBD1 (6 bases). The CDR3 spans 13 residues. In germline, CDR1 is MRHNA, CDR2 SNTAGT. The ends were cut back, 4 bases at V and 10 bases at J, with 13 bases in the middle. For the CDR3, the DNA is TGTGCCAGCAGTGCCGAGGGGGGCGGAAAACTGTTTTTT. The encoded protein is CASSAEGGGKLFF.

The chain joins TRBV3-1 to TRBJ1-2, with TRBD1 matching over 7 bases. V shed 1 base, J shed 6 bases, and the junction held 5 bases outside the gene matches. The CDR3 runs to 14 residues. Germline CDR1 and CDR2: LGHDT and YNNKEL (reference sequence). The CDR3 here is CASSQGGDSHGYTF. CDR3 in DNA: TGTGCCAGCAGCCAAGGAGGGGACAGTCATGGCTACACCTTC.

This clonotype was counted a single time. V and J are TRBV10-2 and TRBJ2-5; D is uncertain. Trimming removed 4 bases at V and 1 base at J, with 4 bases between. CDR3 size: 12 residues. CDR1 is WSHSY and CDR2 is SAAADI in the germline V gene. CDR3 region: CASSALQETQYF. CDR3 DNA: TGCGCCAGCAGTGCGCTCCAAGAGACCCAGTACTTC.

The J gene is TRBJ1-2, the V gene TRBV30, with D hard to call. V lost 4 bases, J lost 6 bases, and 12 bases lay in between. CDR1 and CDR2 (germline): GTSNPN, SVGIG (reference sequence). This CDR3 is built from 12 residues. The DNA for the CDR3 is TGTGCCTGGACCGCAGGAGACGATGGCTACACCTTC. As protein: CAWTAGDDGYTF.

This chain joins TRBV12-3 or TRBV12-4 and TRBJ1-5, with no clear D. The V and J ends lost 6 bases and 2 bases respectively, with 11 bases between them. The CDR3 has 14 residues. The CDR3 nucleotides are TGTGCCAGCAGCGTGCGGCCCGGCAATCAGCCCCAGCATTTT. Encoded protein: CASSVRPGNQPQHF.

The CDR3, as DNA: TGTGCCAGCAGCTTCGGTCAGGGACTCTCAGATACGCAGTATTTT. The encoded protein is CASSFGQGLSDTQYF. The chain carries TRBV5-6 and TRBJ2-3; perhaps TRBD2 as D (6 bases). The CDR3 has 15 amino acids. Germline V gene sequence: CDR1 SGHDT, CDR2 YYEEEE. Trimming removed 2 bases at V and 4 bases at J, with 14 bases between.

The chain combines TRBV4-1 with TRBJ2-7; tentatively, D is TRBD1 or TRBD2 (5 bases each). The CDR3 totals 14 residues. Deletions cut 2 bases from V and 3 bases from J, with 11 bases between. CDR1 is MGHRA and CDR2 is YSYEKL in the germline V gene. CDR3: CASSQPGPYYEQYF. The DNA for the CDR3 is TGCGCCAGCAGCCAACCGGGACCCTACTACGAGCAGTACTTC.

This clonotype showed up just once. The V gene is TRBV3-1, the J gene TRBJ2-2, with TRBD2 as a possible D gene (5 bases). This CDR3 comprises 14 residues. Trimming took off 7 bases at V and 3 bases at J, with 12 bases between the two ends. The germline V gene has CDR1 LGHDT and CDR2 YNNKEL (reference sequence). This CDR3 is CASTRPGDTGELFF. The DNA for the CDR3 is TGTGCCAGCACAAGACCCGGGGACACCGGGGAGCTGTTTTTT.

The gene calls are TRBV7-8 and TRBJ2-6, with D perhaps matching TRBD1 or TRBD2 (5 bases each). The CDR3 has 18 residues. Trimming shortened V by 5 bases and J by 0 bases, and 17 bases separated the two germline ends. The V gene's germline CDR1 is SGHVS and CDR2 FQNEAQ. The CDR3: CASSIWTGRSSGANVLTF. In nucleotides, the CDR3 is TGTGCCAGCAGCATTTGGACGGGACGTAGCTCTGGGGCCAACGTCCTGACTTTC.

The chain is built from TRBV6-5 and TRBJ2-3; D is ambiguous. The CDR3 totals 13 residues. Germline assignment: CDR1 MNHEY and CDR2 SVGAGI. V lost 10 bases, J lost 1 base, and 12 bases lay in between. The CDR3 here is CATLRGGTDTQYF. Here the CDR3 DNA reads TGTGCCACTCTCCGTGGGGGCACAGATACGCAGTATTTT.